This T cell receptor beta chain was recovered during a study of blood T cells in healthy people across ages. Findings of the study overall: Compared with aged donors, long-lived donors showed fewer expanded clones, suggesting selection. PBMC samples, being unsorted, prevented any conclusive comparison of naive and antigen-experienced cells. Per million T cells, TCR beta diversity dropped about linearly as age rose.

The length of the CDR3 is 15 residues. Looked up from germline, CDR1 is SGDLS and CDR2 is YYNGEE. V trimming: 0 bases; J trimming: 9 bases; junction bases outside the gene matches: 4. Remarks on this clonotype: Its specificity is not known.

The second PCR ran about 6 to 11 cycles with a sample-barcoded 5' primer and J-beta primers. Every individual sample yielded 2.5 million or more paired-end reads (each containing CDR3). TCRdb re-called the 5' RACE reads through MiXCR, storing one row per CDR3 protein. The table shows about 680,000 distinct CDR3 sequences, with about 52% occurring only once. This receptor was taken from a woman aged 60-75 years in good health. Sequences were obtained from blood. The V and J genes are TRBV9 and TRBJ1-6; 9 bases map to TRBD1. CDR3 sequence (DNA): TGTGCCAGCAGCGTAGAGACAGGGGGAGGTTCACCCCTCCACTTT. Translation: CASSVETGGGSPLHF.